Shown below are 29 T cell receptor beta chains from a single sample sequenced in a study of T cell responses to AZD1222 COVID-19 vaccine. The method was immunoSEQ multiplex PCR; TCRdb's version includes in-frame clones alone and lacks a portion of them. Here the sample spans about 120,000 clones, around 82% being singletons. The source was peripheral blood, collected on day 0 of AZD1222 vaccination. Every receptor here comes from an adult in good health.

The CDR3 protein is CASSLFESSYEQYF. The CDR3 DNA is TGCGCCAGCAGCTTGTTCGAGAGCTCCTACGAGCAGTACTTC. The chain has TRBV5-1 and TRBJ2-7; D ambiguous. With 1 base removed from V and 0 bases from J, the gap between germline ends came to 8 bases. The CDR3 has 14 residues. Germline lookup yields CDR1 SGHRS and CDR2 YFSETQ.

The chain employs TRBV5-1 and TRBJ2-2; a weak D match, TRBD2 (7 bases). Per the germline V gene, CDR1 is SGHRS and CDR2 is YFSETQ. CDR3 length equals 15 residues. V lost 3 bases, J lost 4 bases, and 13 bases lay in between. The CDR3 bases are TGCGCCAGCAGCTCAGGGGACTATGGCACCGGGGAGCTGTTTTTT. Protein: CASSSGDYGTGELFF.

The V call is TRBV12-3 or TRBV12-4, the J call TRBJ1-5; D gene ambiguous. The V end was cut by 2 bases, the J end by 4 bases, with 6 bases between. The CDR3 covers 13 residues. The CDR3 protein is CASSLYGNQPQHF. CDR3 sequence (DNA): TGTGCCAGCAGTTTATATGGGAATCAGCCCCAGCATTTT.

This chain connects TRBV6-5 to TRBJ1-2, with TRBD1 identical over 7 bases. CDR1 is MNHEY and CDR2 is SVGAGI in the germline V gene. This CDR3 is built from 13 residues. Trimming cost V 9 bases and J 3 bases; bases outside gene matches: 7. The CDR3 sequence: CASKQGLHYGYTF. In DNA, the CDR3 is TGTGCCAGTAAACAGGGGCTCCACTATGGCTACACCTTC.

The gene calls are TRBV5-1 and TRBJ1-2; the match to TRBD1 covers 8 bases. The CDR3 totals 14 residues. V dropped 2 bases and J dropped 3; count of bases not matched to a gene: 3. Germline V gene sequence: CDR1 SGHRS, CDR2 YFSETQ. The CDR3 reads CASSLGQGDYGYTF. As DNA, the CDR3 is TGCGCCAGCAGCTTAGGACAGGGCGACTATGGCTACACCTTC. Using reference TRBV5-1 and TRBJ1-2 for the parts outside the CDR3, the full variable domain is KAGVTQTPRYLIKTRGQQVTLSCSPISGHRSVSWYQQTPGQGLQFLFEYFSETQRNKGNFPGRFSGRQFSNSRSEMNVSTLELGDSALYLCASSLGQGDYGYTFGSGTRLTVV.

This clone was counted many times. The V call is TRBV10-3, the J call TRBJ2-7; 12 bases match TRBD2. The junction had 4 bases not matched to a gene; V was cut back by 6 bases and J by 7 bases. This CDR3 has 13 amino acids. The germline V gene has CDR1 ENHRY and CDR2 SYGVKD. The CDR3 sequence is CAIRGLAGEEQYF. The CDR3 DNA reads as TGTGCCATCAGGGGACTAGCGGGTGAAGAGCAGTACTTC.

This clone was detected a few times. The CDR3 spells CASSEWMEGSPLHF. In DNA form, the CDR3 reads TGTGCCAGCAGCGAGTGGATGGAGGGTTCACCCCTCCACTTT. The rearrangement uses TRBV5-8 and TRBJ1-6; D uncertain. V lost 4 bases, J lost 9 bases, and 14 bases lay in between. The CDR3 loop spans 14 amino acids. Germline CDR1 is SGHTS and CDR2 is YDEGEE.

J is TRBJ2-7 and V is TRBV3-1 (or the pseudogene TRBV3-2); D is ambiguous. Germline values: CDR1 LGHDT, CDR2 YNNKEL (reference sequence). Trimming shortened V by 5 bases and J by 2 bases, and 10 bases separated the two germline ends. The CDR3 is 13 amino acids. The CDR3 is CASSTSLAYEQYF. DNA for the CDR3: TGTGCCAGCAGCACGAGTCTGGCCTACGAGCAGTACTTC.

The gene calls are TRBV28 and TRBJ2-5, with D possibly matching TRBD2 (6 bases). Germline values: CDR1 MDHEN, CDR2 SYDVKM. The germline V and J ends were trimmed by 2 bases and 1 base, with 8 bases remaining between them. This CDR3 spans 14 amino acids. The CDR3 loop is CASSLAGIQETQYF. DNA for the CDR3: TGTGCCAGCAGTTTAGCGGGGATCCAAGAGACCCAGTACTTC.

The chain uses TRBV5-1 and TRBJ2-1, with 9 nucleotides matching TRBD1. V was pared by 2 bases and J by 9 bases, with 9 bases of the junction left unmatched. CDR1 and CDR2 (germline): SGHRS, YFSETQ. The CDR3 has 15 residues. CDR3 nucleotides: TGCGCCAGCAGCTTACAGGGGGCGTCTTTAGGTGAGCAGTTCTTC. Amino acid sequence: CASSLQGASLGEQFF.

The rearrangement joins TRBV19 to TRBJ1-4; D is perhaps TRBD1 (5 bases). The CDR3 has 14 residues. Per the germline V gene, CDR1 is LNHDA and CDR2 is SQIVND (reference sequence). Trimming removed 7 bases from V and 6 bases from J, with 15 bases in between. The CDR3 DNA follows: TGTGCCAGTACCCCAGGTTGGGACCATGAAAAACTGTTTTTT. Protein sequence: CASTPGWDHEKLFF. Complete variable domain (other parts from reference TRBV19 and TRBJ1-4): DGGITQSPKYLFRKEGQNVTLSCEQNLNHDAMYWYRQDPGQGLRLIYYSQIVNDFQKGDIAEGYSVSREKKESFPLTVTSAQKNPTAFYLCASTPGWDHEKLFFGSGTQLSVL.

The genes are TRBV18 and TRBJ1-4; the match to TRBD1 covers 11 bases. The length of the CDR3 is 17 residues. Germline V gene data show CDR1 as KGHSH and CDR2 as LQKENI. The V gene end was trimmed by 1 base and the J gene end by 13 bases; junction bases not matched to a gene: 14. CDR3 DNA sequence: TGTGCCAGCTCACCACAAGTCCTTTATACCGGGACAGGGGGACTGTTTTTT. Translation: CASSPQVLYTGTGGLFF.

V and J are TRBV11-2 and TRBJ2-1; D is unresolved. V dropped 4 bases and J dropped 0 bases, with 10 bases sitting between them. The germline CDR1 and CDR2 sequences are SGHAT and FQNNGV. The CDR3 totals 15 residues. In DNA, the CDR3 is TGTGCCAGCAGCTCTCGGCTGAGCTCCTACAATGAGCAGTTCTTC. Translating it yields CASSSRLSSYNEQFF.

The genes are TRBV4-2 and TRBJ2-7; a possible D gene is TRBD1 (5 bases). V shed 0 bases and J shed 6 bases, with 21 bases lying between them. This CDR3 contains 17 residues. Germline loops: CDR1 LGHNA, CDR2 YNFKEQ. CDR3 sequence (DNA): TGTGCCAGCAGCCAAGATCGATGGGGCTTGATGACAAGCGAGCAGTACTTC. Translation gives CASSQDRWGLMTSEQYF.

This chain uses TRBV7-9 with TRBJ1-5; D unresolved. V was clipped by 0 bases and J by 4 bases, with 7 bases between them. Per germline, CDR1 SEHNR and CDR2 FQNEAQ (reference sequence). This CDR3 comprises 14 residues. This CDR3 reads CASSLAGLNQPQHF. The CDR3 nucleotides read TGTGCCAGCAGCTTAGCAGGGCTTAATCAGCCCCAGCATTTT.

This clone appeared once. The chain couples TRBV7-3 to TRBJ2-2; the D gene is possibly TRBD1 (5 bases). Trimming pared 4 bases from V and 6 bases from J, leaving 12 bases between. CDR3 size: 14 residues. The germline V gene has CDR1 SGHTA and CDR2 FQGTGA. CDR3 nucleotide sequence: TGTGCCAGCAGCTCTCGACAGATCGCCGGGGAGCTGTTTTTT. Protein: CASSSRQIAGELFF.

Comments on this clone: This same CDR3 is encoded by further DNA sequences in the sample. The chain combines TRBV7-9 with TRBJ1-2; D possibly corresponds to TRBD1 (5 bases). Trimming took 4 bases from V and 8 from J, leaving 11 bases between them. The CDR3 loop spans 12 amino acids. Germline CDR1 and CDR2: SEHNR and FQNEAQ (reference sequence). CDR3 nucleotides: TGTGCCAGCAGCTCCGGACAATCAGGCTACACCTTC. This sequence encodes CASSSGQSGYTF.

The rearrangement links TRBV29-1 to TRBJ1-2, with 9 bases that match TRBD1. With 3 bases clipped from V and 2 bases from J, the junction kept 4 bases outside the gene matches. This CDR3 comprises 14 residues. Germline V gene lookup returns CDR1 SQVTM and CDR2 ANQGSEA. CDR3 DNA: TGCAGCGTTGATCCCGGGACAGGGAACTATGGCTACACCTTC. Translated: CSVDPGTGNYGYTF.

The J gene is TRBJ2-7, the V gene TRBV5-1; D not resolved. The CDR3 is 13 residues long. Germline lookup yields CDR1 SGHRS and CDR2 YFSETQ. The ends were cut back, 1 base at V and 2 bases at J, with 7 bases in the middle. The CDR3 is CASSLTLTYEQYF. The CDR3 DNA reads TGCGCCAGCAGCTTGACACTCACCTACGAGCAGTACTTC.

This rearrangement joins TRBV19 to TRBJ2-7; no firm D call. CDR3 length: 16 amino acids. Trimming shortened V by 3 bases and J by 9 bases, and 24 bases separated the two germline ends. The germline V gene has CDR1 LNHDA and CDR2 SQIVND (reference sequence). CDR3 bases: TGTGCCAGTAGTATTCGTGCAGACCCCTCTTTGGATGGGCAGTACTTC. This translates into CASSIRADPSLDGQYF. The variable domain in full, completed from reference TRBV19 and TRBJ2-7, reads DGGITQSPKYLFRKEGQNVTLSCEQNLNHDAMYWYRQDPGQGLRLIYYSQIVNDFQKGDIAEGYSVSREKKESFPLTVTSAQKNPTAFYLCASSIRADPSLDGQYFGPGTRLTVT.

The chain recombines TRBV28 with TRBJ1-3; D remains ambiguous. The CDR3 runs 15 residues. Deletions cut 4 bases from V and 2 bases from J, with 12 bases between. Germline V gene data show CDR1 as MDHEN and CDR2 as SYDVKM. DNA for the CDR3: TGTGCCAGCAGTTCCCCCAAAGACGCTGGAAACACCATATATTTT. It yields the protein CASSSPKDAGNTIYF.

The CDR3 reads CASSRASGSGRNEQFF. CDR3 nucleotides: TGTGCCAGCTCACGAGCTAGCGGGTCCGGGAGGAATGAGCAGTTCTTC. The rearrangement uses TRBV18 and TRBJ2-1, with 8 bases that match TRBD2. J was trimmed by 7 bases and V by 4 bases; bases with no gene match: 12. This CDR3 spans 16 amino acids. Per germline, CDR1 KGHSH and CDR2 LQKENI.

The V call is TRBV3-1 (or the pseudogene TRBV3-2), the J call TRBJ2-2; 7 nucleotides line up with TRBD2. Trimming took 1 base from V and 4 from J; bases not matched to a gene: 3. CDR1 is LGHDT and CDR2 is YNNKEL in the germline V gene (reference sequence). The CDR3 is made up of 15 amino acids. CDR3 DNA: TGTGCCAGCAGCCAAGCTCCGGGGGGCACCGGGGAGCTGTTTTTT. Translated, it gives CASSQAPGGTGELFF.

This chain links TRBV6-4 with TRBJ1-1; D is unclear. Trimming removed 6 bases from V and 6 bases from J, with 14 bases in between. Looked up from germline, CDR1 is MRHNA and CDR2 is SNTAGT. The CDR3 is made up of 13 amino acids. The CDR3 spells CASSWTPGAEAFF. DNA for the CDR3: TGTGCCAGCAGCTGGACGCCCGGGGCTGAAGCTTTCTTT.

The V and J genes are TRBV29-1 and TRBJ2-7; 13 bases fit TRBD2. The ends lost 4 bases at V and 2 bases at J; junction bases unmatched: 2. Germline lookup yields CDR1 SQVTM and CDR2 ANQGSEA. The CDR3 has 14 residues. The CDR3 DNA reads as TGCAGCGTTGGAACTAGCGGGGGGGCCTACGAGCAGTACTTC. This sequence encodes CSVGTSGGAYEQYF.

This clone was counted a few times. The rearrangement uses TRBV2 and TRBJ1-1; D ambiguous. V was pared by 6 bases and J by 1 base, with 18 bases between. Germline V gives CDR1 SNHLY, CDR2 FYNNEI. The CDR3 extends over 16 amino acids. The CDR3 region is CASRAGSPEWNTEAFF. In DNA form, the CDR3 reads TGTGCCAGCAGAGCTGGGTCCCCGGAATGGAACACTGAAGCTTTCTTT.

The rearrangement links TRBV5-4 to TRBJ2-6; 8 nucleotides match TRBD1. CDR1 is SGHNT, CDR2 YYREEE, per germline (reference sequence). This CDR3 is built from 18 residues. V lost 4 bases, J lost 0 bases, and 9 bases stayed unmatched. CDR3 sequence: CASSTGQGRISGANVLTF. Here the CDR3 DNA reads TGTGCCAGCAGCACCGGACAGGGCCGGATCTCTGGGGCCAACGTCCTGACTTTC.

This clone occurred once. V gene TRBV5-5 combines with J gene TRBJ2-7; D could derive from TRBD1 or TRBD2 (5 bases each). V was cut by 5 bases and J by 2 bases, with 20 bases left in between. This CDR3 is 16 amino acids long. CDR1 and CDR2 from the germline V gene are SGHKS and YYEKEE (reference sequence). The chain's CDR3 is CASRSSLGTGAYEQYF. CDR3 bases: TGTGCCAGCAGATCCTCCCTCGGGACGGGTGCCTACGAGCAGTACTTC.

The chain couples TRBV10-3 to TRBJ2-7, with D perhaps TRBD1 or TRBD2 (5 bases each). Trimming removed 2 bases at V and 3 bases at J, with 8 bases between. CDR1 is ENHRY and CDR2 is SYGVKD in the germline V gene. The CDR3 sequence is 13 residues long. The CDR3 is CAISEGGFYEQYF. For the CDR3, the DNA is TGTGCCATCAGTGAGGGGGGTTTCTACGAGCAGTACTTC.